A single sample is the source of the 17 T cell receptor beta chains below, sequenced in a study of regulatory T cells in long-lasting Graves disease. CDR3 regions were amplified by Arm-PCR using iRepertoire HTBI primers to build TCR beta libraries. TCRdb reanalysed the multiplex PCR reads using MiXCR and keeps one entry per CDR3 protein. Of about 200,000 distinct CDR3 sequences in the sample, approximately 19% were seen once. Stated time point: newly diagnosed GD, antithyroid drugs for less than 3 months. Isolated PBMC RNA provided the starting material for the TCR library. This same sample was also taken into another study, of T cells in Graves' hyperthyroidism and ophthalmopathy.

The sequencing used peripheral blood mononuclear cells (PBMCs), collected at new diagnosis, from a patient treated with antithyroid drugs. The receptor set was obtained from a woman in her 30s with Graves disease.

This clonotype showed up just a few times. The chain couples TRBV19 to TRBJ2-3; 7 nucleotides align to TRBD1. The germline CDR1 and CDR2 sequences are LNHDA and SQIVND (reference sequence). The CDR3 extends over 15 amino acids. V dropped 6 bases and J dropped 5; count of bases not matched to a gene: 11. The CDR3 reads CASRQGIPPGDTQYF. The CDR3 nucleotides are TGTGCCAGTAGACAGGGGATTCCTCCGGGAGATACGCAGTATTTT. Looking up the rest from reference TRBV19 and TRBJ2-3 gives the full variable domain: DGGITQSPKYLFRKEGQNVTLSCEQNLNHDAMYWYRQDPGQGLRLIYYSQIVNDFQKGDIAEGYSVSREKKESFPLTVTSAQKNPTAFYLCASRQGIPPGDTQYFGPGTRLTVL.

The sample holds many counts of this clonotype. The genes are TRBV18 and TRBJ2-5; 9 positions match TRBD2. CDR1 and CDR2 from the germline V gene are KGHSH and LQKENI. This CDR3 spans 15 amino acids. The trim removed 0 bases at V and 5 bases at J, leaving 4 bases unmatched. The CDR3: CASSPPAGGMETQYF. In nucleotides, the CDR3 is TGTGCCAGCTCACCACCGGCGGGGGGGATGGAGACCCAGTACTTC.

In the case of this clonotype: A read error is the likely source, as a far larger clone sits one nucleotide away. V and J are TRBV10-3 and TRBJ1-5; D not resolved. Trimming removed 5 bases from V and 1 base from J, with 9 bases in between. The CDR3 extends over 14 amino acids. Looked up from germline, CDR1 is ENHRY and CDR2 is SYGVKD. CDR3 loop: CAISSSASNQPQHF. The CDR3 nucleotides are TGTGCCATCAGTTCATCGGCAAGCAATCAGCCCCAGCATTTT.

The sample holds many counts of this clonotype. The gene calls are TRBV2 and TRBJ1-1, with D possibly TRBD1 on 5 matching bases. Germline V gene lookup returns CDR1 SNHLY and CDR2 FYNNEI. V was cut by 6 bases and J by 5 bases, with 16 bases left in between. The CDR3 contains 14 residues. CDR3 sequence: CASRISIGGTEAFF. For the CDR3, the DNA is TGTGCCAGCAGAATCTCAATCGGGGGGACTGAAGCTTTCTTT.

This chain connects TRBV3-1 to TRBJ2-1; perhaps TRBD2 as D (6 bases). Trimming cost V 1 base and J 8 bases, with 18 bases left between them. This CDR3 is 16 amino acids long. CDR1 and CDR2 (germline): LGHDT, YNNKEL (reference sequence). CDR3 sequence: CASSQVGVGRPHEQFF. The CDR3 coding sequence is TGTGCCAGCAGCCAAGTTGGGGTGGGGAGGCCTCATGAGCAGTTCTTC.

Ten or more counts support this clonotype. The J gene is TRBJ1-6, the V gene TRBV18, with D maybe TRBD1 (6 bases). The CDR3 has 15 residues. Trimming left V 1 base short and J 4 bases short, with 8 bases between. In germline, CDR1 is KGHSH, CDR2 LQKENI. The CDR3 nucleotides are TGTGCCAGCTCACCACTGGACAGTTATAATTCACCCCTCCACTTT. Residues: CASSPLDSYNSPLHF. The whole variable domain, filled in from reference TRBV18 and TRBJ1-6, reads NAGVMQNPRHLVRRRGQEARLRCSPMKGHSHVYWYRQLPEEGLKFMVYLQKENIIDESGMPKERFSAEFPKEGPSILRIQQVVRGDSAAYFCASSPLDSYNSPLHFGNGTRLTVT.

This clonotype was seen many times. The V call is TRBV11-2, the J call TRBJ2-3, with D perhaps matching TRBD2 (5 bases). The CDR3 runs to 16 residues. The V end lost 1 base, the J end lost 1 base, and 12 bases lay between the germline ends. The germline V gene has CDR1 SGHAT and CDR2 FQNNGV. The CDR3 DNA is TGTGCCAGCAGCTTAGGTCGGGGATGGGGCACAGATACGCAGTATTTT. Its translation: CASSLGRGWGTDTQYF.

This clonotype was counted at least ten times. The rearrangement uses TRBV2 and TRBJ2-7; a possible D gene is TRBD2 (6 bases). V was pared by 8 bases and J by 11 bases, with 10 bases between. The germline V gene encodes CDR1 SNHLY and CDR2 FYNNEI. The CDR3 runs to 9 residues. CDR3 sequence: CASGLPEYF. CDR3 DNA: TGTGCCAGCGGACTACCGGAGTACTTC.

In its sample, this clonotype was seen many times. CDR3 DNA sequence: TGTGCCAGCAAAGTCGTCAGGGATTACACCGGGGAGCTGTTTTTT. Translating gives CASKVVRDYTGELFF. The chain links TRBV28 to TRBJ2-2; possible D gene TRBD1, 5 bases. From germline, CDR1 is MDHEN and CDR2 SYDVKM. V was cut by 7 bases and J by 3 bases, with 15 bases left in between. The CDR3 contains 15 residues.

This clonotype was picked up many times. The J gene is TRBJ2-3, the V gene TRBV6-2 or TRBV6-3; 9 bases map to TRBD2. This CDR3 contains 14 residues. The V gene end was trimmed by 11 bases and the J gene end by 2 bases; junction bases not matched to a gene: 8. The germline gives CDR1 MNHEY, CDR2 SVGEGT. DNA for the CDR3: TGTGCCGGCGCTAGCGGGACGACCACAGATACGCAGTATTTT. This translates into CAGASGTTTDTQYF.

This clonotype was seen repeatedly, ten times or more. The V and J genes are TRBV27 and TRBJ2-1; TRBD2 matches 9 bases. With V trimmed by 5 bases and J by 8 bases, 10 bases remained unmatched. The germline V gene has CDR1 MNHEY and CDR2 SMNVEV (reference sequence). This CDR3 has 15 residues. CDR3 in amino acids: CASSLIAGAYHEQFF. DNA of the CDR3: TGTGCCAGCAGTCTCATAGCGGGAGCTTACCATGAGCAGTTCTTC.

This clonotype has ten or more counts. V usage is TRBV4-1 and J usage is TRBJ2-2, with D possibly TRBD2 on 6 matching bases. Germline values: CDR1 MGHRA, CDR2 YSYEKL. The CDR3 is made up of 15 amino acids. Trimming cost V 3 bases and J 4 bases, with 12 bases left between them. The DNA of the CDR3 is TGCGCCAGCAGCCAGTTAAGGGGAGGCACCGGGGAGCTGTTTTTT. It encodes CASSQLRGGTGELFF.

The chain joins TRBV3-1 to TRBJ1-2; TRBD1 matches 7 bases. The CDR3 sequence is 13 residues long. The germline gives CDR1 LGHDT, CDR2 YNNKEL (reference sequence). The V segment lost 4 bases and the J segment 7 bases; nucleotides outside the gene matches: 6. CDR3 sequence reads: CASSRQGAGGYTF. The CDR3 DNA follows: TGTGCCAGCAGCCGACAGGGAGCCGGTGGCTACACCTTC.

This clonotype was picked up many times. This sequence joins TRBV6-1 and TRBJ1-2; D call uncertain. V was cut by 4 bases and J by 0 bases, with 6 bases left in between. Germline CDR1 reads MNHNS; CDR2 reads SASEGT. The CDR3 loop spans 13 amino acids. The CDR3 protein is CASSVGANYGYTF. The DNA for the CDR3 is TGTGCCAGCAGTGTCGGAGCTAACTATGGCTACACCTTC.

This clonotype was seen repeatedly, ten times or more. V usage is TRBV19 and J usage is TRBJ2-3, with D unclear. In germline, CDR1 is LNHDA, CDR2 SQIVND (reference sequence). Trimming cost V 7 bases and J 1 base, with 6 bases left between them. This CDR3 is built from 12 residues. The CDR3 region is CASNPGTDTQYF. DNA for the CDR3: TGTGCCAGTAACCCGGGCACAGATACGCAGTATTTT.

This clonotype was observed at least ten times. The gene calls are TRBV27 and TRBJ1-2; 11 bases match TRBD1. The germline V gene encodes CDR1 MNHEY and CDR2 SMNVEV (reference sequence). Trimming took 1 base from V and 2 from J; bases not matched to a gene: 12. The CDR3 is 19 amino acids. Here the CDR3 reads CASSLWPGTGGPTNYGYTF. In DNA form, the CDR3 reads TGTGCCAGCAGTTTATGGCCCGGGACAGGGGGGCCCACCAACTATGGCTACACCTTC.

This rearrangement joins TRBV30 to TRBJ2-7, with 9 positions matching TRBD2. CDR3 length equals 12 residues. J was trimmed by 6 bases and V by 5 bases; bases with no gene match: 5. Germline V lookup: CDR1 GTSNPN, CDR2 SVGIG (reference sequence). CDR3 DNA: TGTGCCTGGGCTAGCGGGGTTTGCGAGCAGTACTTC. It encodes CAWASGVCEQYF.